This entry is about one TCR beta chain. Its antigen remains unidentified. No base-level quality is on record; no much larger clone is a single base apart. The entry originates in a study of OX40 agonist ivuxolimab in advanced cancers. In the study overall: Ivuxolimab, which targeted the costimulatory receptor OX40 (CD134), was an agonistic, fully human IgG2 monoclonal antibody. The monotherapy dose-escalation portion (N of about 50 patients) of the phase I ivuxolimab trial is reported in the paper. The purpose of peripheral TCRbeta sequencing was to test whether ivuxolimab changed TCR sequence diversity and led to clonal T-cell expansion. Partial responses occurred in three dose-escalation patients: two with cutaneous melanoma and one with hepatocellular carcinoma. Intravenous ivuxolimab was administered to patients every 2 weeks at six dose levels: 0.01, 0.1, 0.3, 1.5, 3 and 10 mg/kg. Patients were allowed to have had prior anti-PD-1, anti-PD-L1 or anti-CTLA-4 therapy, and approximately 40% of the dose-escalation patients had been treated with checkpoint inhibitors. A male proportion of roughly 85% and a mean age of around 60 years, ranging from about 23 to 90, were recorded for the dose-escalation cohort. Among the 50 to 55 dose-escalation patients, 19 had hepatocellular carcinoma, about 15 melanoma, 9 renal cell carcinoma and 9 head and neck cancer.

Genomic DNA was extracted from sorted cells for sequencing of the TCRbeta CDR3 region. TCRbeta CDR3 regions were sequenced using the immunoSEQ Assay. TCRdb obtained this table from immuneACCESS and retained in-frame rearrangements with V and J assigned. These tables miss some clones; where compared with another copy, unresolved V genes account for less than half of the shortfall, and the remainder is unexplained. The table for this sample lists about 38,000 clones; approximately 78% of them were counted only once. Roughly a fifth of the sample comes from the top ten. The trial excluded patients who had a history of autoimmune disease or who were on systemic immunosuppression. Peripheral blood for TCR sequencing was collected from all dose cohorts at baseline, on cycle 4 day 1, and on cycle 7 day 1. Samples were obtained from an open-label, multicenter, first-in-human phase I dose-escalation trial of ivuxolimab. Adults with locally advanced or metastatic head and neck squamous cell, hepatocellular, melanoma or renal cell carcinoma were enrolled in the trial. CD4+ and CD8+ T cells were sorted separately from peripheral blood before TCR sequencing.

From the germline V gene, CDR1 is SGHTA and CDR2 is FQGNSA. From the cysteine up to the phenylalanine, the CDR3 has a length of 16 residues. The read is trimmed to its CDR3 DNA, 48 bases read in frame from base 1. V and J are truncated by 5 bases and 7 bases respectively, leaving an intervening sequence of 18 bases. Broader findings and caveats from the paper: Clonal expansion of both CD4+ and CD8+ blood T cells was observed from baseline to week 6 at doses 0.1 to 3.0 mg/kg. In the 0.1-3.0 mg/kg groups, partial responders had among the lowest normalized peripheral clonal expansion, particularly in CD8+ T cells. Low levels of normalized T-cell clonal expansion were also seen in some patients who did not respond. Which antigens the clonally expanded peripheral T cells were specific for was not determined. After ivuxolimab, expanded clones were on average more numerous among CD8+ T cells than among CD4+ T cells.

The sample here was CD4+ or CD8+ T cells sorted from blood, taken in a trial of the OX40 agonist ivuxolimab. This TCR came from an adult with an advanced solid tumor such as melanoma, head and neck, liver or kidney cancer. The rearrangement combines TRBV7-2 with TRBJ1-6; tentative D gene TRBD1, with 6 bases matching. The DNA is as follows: TGTGCCAGCAGCCCAACCCAACAGGGTGGAAATTCACCCCTCCACTTT. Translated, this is CASSPTQQGGNSPLHF.